Listed below are T cell receptor beta chains from one sample, sequenced in a study of T cell responses to AZD1222 COVID-19 vaccine. Assay used: immunoSEQ multiplex PCR; TCRdb lists only in-frame clones, some missing. In the table there are under 300,000 clones, about 92% of which are singletons. The material was peripheral blood, obtained on day 0 of AZD1222 vaccination. The receptors originated from an adult in good health. Each CDR3 is given with its conserved first and last residue. A D gene is named only where the DNA matches it firmly. Only some rows state a clone size, as once, few, many or a class for expanded clones.

CDR3aa,CDR3nt,d_gene,v_gene,abundance,j_gene
CASSRGQEETQYF,TGCGCCAGCAGCCGGGGGCAGGAAGAGACCCAGTACTTC,-,TRBV5-1,-,TRBJ2-5
CASSYAGAPDTGELFF,TGTGCCAGCAGTTACGCAGGGGCCCCCGACACCGGGGAGCTGTTTTTT,-,TRBV6-6,-,TRBJ2-2
CASLDLSADTQYF,TGTGCCAGTTTAGATCTATCCGCAGATACGCAGTATTTT,-,TRBV19,-,TRBJ2-3
CASSPAAGGVIGELFF,TGTGCCAGCAGCCCCGCGGCGGGGGGTGTTATCGGGGAGCTGTTTTTT,TRBD2,TRBV5-6,few,TRBJ2-2
CASSLGGAVNYGYTF,TGTGCCAGCAGTTTAGGGGGCGCCGTTAACTATGGCTACACCTTC,-,TRBV27,few,TRBJ1-2
CASRPPANEQFF,TGTGCCAGCAGGCCCCCAGCAAATGAGCAGTTCTTC,-,TRBV28,-,TRBJ2-1
CASSNAGGAWTEAFF,TGTGCCAGTAGTAACGCGGGAGGTGCGTGGACTGAAGCTTTCTTT,-,TRBV19,-,TRBJ1-1
CASSTLSSYNEQFF,TGTGCCAGTAGTACCCTCTCCTCCTACAATGAGCAGTTCTTC,-,TRBV19,-,TRBJ2-1
CASSQDIRDSNQPQHF,TGCGCCAGCAGCCAAGATATAAGGGATAGCAATCAGCCCCAGCATTTT,-,TRBV4-3,-,TRBJ1-5
CASSGEGQETQYF,TGTGCCAGCAGTGGTGAAGGGCAGGAGACCCAGTACTTC,-,TRBV2,-,TRBJ2-5
CASGTGGRNTEAFF,TGCGCCAGCGGTACGGGAGGAAGGAACACTGAAGCTTTCTTT,-,TRBV5-1,-,TRBJ1-1
CASSPPGANTEAFF,TGTGCCAGCAGTCCCCCGGGGGCCAACACTGAAGCTTTCTTT,-,TRBV28,-,TRBJ1-1
CAITSSGNTEAFF,TGTGCCATCACCTCTTCCGGGAACACTGAAGCTTTCTTT,-,TRBV10-3,-,TRBJ1-1
CASSPSGWRERETQYF,TGTGCCAGCTCACCCTCGGGGTGGCGAGAGCGGGAGACCCAGTACTTC,-,TRBV18,once,TRBJ2-5
CASTGLAELETQYF,TGTGCCAGCACTGGACTAGCGGAATTAGAGACCCAGTACTTC,TRBD2,TRBV2,-,TRBJ2-5
CASSTLSMLAGAPDTQYF,TGTGCCAGTAGTACCCTCTCCATGCTAGCGGGAGCCCCAGATACGCAGTATTTT,TRBD2,TRBV19,once,TRBJ2-3
CASSLVRRGGYTF,TGTGCCAGCAGTTTAGTCCGGCGGGGTGGCTACACCTTC,-,TRBV28,-,TRBJ1-2
CASSEQGLYEQYF,TGTGCCAGCAGTGAACAGGGTCTCTACGAGCAGTACTTC,-,TRBV6-1,-,TRBJ2-7
CASSFRDREDEQYF,TGTGCCAGCTCGTTCCGGGACAGGGAAGACGAGCAGTACTTC,TRBD1,TRBV18,-,TRBJ2-7
CASSSTPAGSGNEQFF,TGTGCCAGCAGCTCGACCCCAGCTGGGAGCGGCAATGAGCAGTTCTTC,-,TRBV7-9,-,TRBJ2-1
CATSRDSGQPQHF,TGTGCCACCAGCAGAGATAGTGGTCAGCCCCAGCATTTT,-,TRBV15,few,TRBJ1-5
CASSGAGGFGAFF,TGTGCCAGCAGCGGTGCAGGGGGATTTGGAGCTTTCTTT,TRBD1,TRBV9,-,TRBJ1-1
CASSLAASGQPQHF,TGTGCCAGCAGCTTAGCGGCTTCGGGGCAGCCCCAGCATTTT,-,TRBV7-2,-,TRBJ1-5
CASSLGQGETEAFF,TGCGCCAGCAGCTTGGGGCAGGGGGAAACTGAAGCTTTCTTT,TRBD1,TRBV5-1,-,TRBJ1-1
CASSDSMVRGLQETQYF,TGTGCCAGCAGTGACTCGATGGTAAGGGGCCTCCAAGAGACCCAGTACTTC,-,TRBV6-4,-,TRBJ2-5
CASSRDRPYSPLHF,TGTGCCAGCAGCCGGGACCGGCCCTATTCACCCCTCCACTTT,-,TRBV14,-,TRBJ1-6
CASTYRDSPLHF,TGTGCCAGCACCTACAGGGACTCACCCCTCCACTTT,-,TRBV28,-,TRBJ1-6
CASSLDWSSGNTIYF,TGTGCCAGCAGTTTGGACTGGAGCTCTGGAAACACCATATATTTT,-,TRBV28,-,TRBJ1-3